This T cell receptor beta chain was sequenced for a study of cytomegalovirus exposure and HLA in healthy donors. Across the whole study: A later analysis reported the roughly 130 validation repertoires used the same platform as the approximately 650 first-cohort repertoires. The study's findings and limits: Investigators reported approximately 170 TCR beta chains as tied to cytomegalovirus.

In its sample, this clone was seen a few times. Antigen: not known. Clones were read by immunoSEQ multiplex PCR, and TCRdb kept only the in-frame ones, dropping some. The sample yields 250,000 to 300,000 clones, 80% to 90% seen once. The validation cohort, a group of some 120 subjects, included the donors and was separate from the roughly 620-subject first cohort. Looked up from germline, CDR1 is MDHEN and CDR2 is SYDVKM. The CDR3 runs 12 residues. Deletions cut 4 bases from V and 5 bases from J, with 6 bases between. The genes are TRBV28 and TRBJ1-5; tentatively, D is TRBD1 (5 bases). Source material: PBMCs. The TCR was taken from a woman between 18 and 29 years old in good health and CMV-seronegative. The CDR3 here is CASSWGDQPQHF. CDR3 in DNA: TGTGCCAGCAGTTGGGGGGATCAGCCCCAGCATTTT.